The clone carrying this T cell receptor beta chain was seen more than once but under ten times. This sample is part of a study of blood T cell repertoires in COVID-19. In germline, CDR1 is MNHEY, CDR2 SVGAGI. The length of the CDR3 is 15 residues. The germline V and J ends were trimmed by 6 bases and 5 bases, with 19 bases remaining between them. The data were produced by immunoSEQ multiplex PCR, yet TCRdb's version contains in-frame clones alone and is incomplete. In the table there are roughly 97,000 clones, roughly 80% of which are singletons. The receptor was derived from a man between 60 and 75 years old with acute or convalescent COVID-19. The chain links TRBV6-5 to TRBJ1-2, with D maybe TRBD1 (6 bases). Input material: peripheral blood. The CDR3 reads CASSNPLGGLYGYTF. CDR3 coding DNA: TGTGCCAGCAGCAACCCCCTTGGGGGCTTATATGGCTACACCTTC.